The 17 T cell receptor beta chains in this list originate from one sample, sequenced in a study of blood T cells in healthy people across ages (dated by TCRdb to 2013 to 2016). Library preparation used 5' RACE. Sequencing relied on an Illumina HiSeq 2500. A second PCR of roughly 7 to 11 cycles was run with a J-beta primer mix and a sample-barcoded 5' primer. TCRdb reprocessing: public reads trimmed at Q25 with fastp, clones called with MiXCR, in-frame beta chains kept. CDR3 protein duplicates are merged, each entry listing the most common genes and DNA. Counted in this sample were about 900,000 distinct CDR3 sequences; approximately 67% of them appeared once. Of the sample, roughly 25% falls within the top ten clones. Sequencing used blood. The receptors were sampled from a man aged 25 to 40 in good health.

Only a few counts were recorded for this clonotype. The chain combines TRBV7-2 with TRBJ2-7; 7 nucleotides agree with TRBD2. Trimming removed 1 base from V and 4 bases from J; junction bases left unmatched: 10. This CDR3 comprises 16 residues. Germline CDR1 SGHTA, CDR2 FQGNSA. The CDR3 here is CASSLGARTSLYEQYF. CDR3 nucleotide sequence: TGTGCCAGCAGCTTAGGGGCGAGGACTAGTTTGTACGAGCAGTACTTC. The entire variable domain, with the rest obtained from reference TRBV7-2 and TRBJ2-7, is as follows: GAGVSQSPSNKVTEKGKDVELRCDPISGHTALYWYRQSLGQGLEFLIYFQGNSAPDKSGLPSDRFSAERTGGSVSTLTIQRTQQEDSAVYLCASSLGARTSLYEQYFGPGTRLTVT.

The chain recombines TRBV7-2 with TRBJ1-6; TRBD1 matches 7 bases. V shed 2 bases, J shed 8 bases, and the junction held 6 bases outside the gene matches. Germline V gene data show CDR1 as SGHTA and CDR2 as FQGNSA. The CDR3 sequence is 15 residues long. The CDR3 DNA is TGTGCCAGCAGCTTAAACGCAGGGGGTGATTCACCCCTCCACTTT. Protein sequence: CASSLNAGGDSPLHF.

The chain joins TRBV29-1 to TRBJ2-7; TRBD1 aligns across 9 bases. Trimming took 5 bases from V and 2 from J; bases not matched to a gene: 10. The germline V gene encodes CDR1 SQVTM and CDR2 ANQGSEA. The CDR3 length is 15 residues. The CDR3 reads CSVWGGQGTTYEQYF. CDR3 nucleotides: TGCAGCGTTTGGGGGGGACAGGGAACCACCTACGAGCAGTACTTC.

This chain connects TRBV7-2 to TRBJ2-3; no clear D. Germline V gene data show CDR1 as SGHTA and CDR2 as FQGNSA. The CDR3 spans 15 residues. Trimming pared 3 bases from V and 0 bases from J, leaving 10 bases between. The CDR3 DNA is TGTGCCAGCAGCTTGCGATTGGGGAGCACAGATACGCAGTATTTT. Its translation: CASSLRLGSTDTQYF. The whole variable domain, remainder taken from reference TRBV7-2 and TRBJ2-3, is GAGVSQSPSNKVTEKGKDVELRCDPISGHTALYWYRQSLGQGLEFLIYFQGNSAPDKSGLPSDRFSAERTGGSVSTLTIQRTQQEDSAVYLCASSLRLGSTDTQYFGPGTRLTVL.

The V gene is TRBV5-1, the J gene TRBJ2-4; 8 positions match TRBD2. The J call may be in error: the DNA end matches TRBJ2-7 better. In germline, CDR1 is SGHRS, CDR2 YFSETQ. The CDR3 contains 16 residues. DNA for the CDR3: TGCGCCAGCAGCTTGGCTCCCACTAGCGGCACCTACGAGCAGTACTTC. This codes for CASSLAPTSGTYEQYF.

CDR3 sequence: CSVEGQGEKLFF. Here the CDR3 DNA reads TGCAGCGTTGAAGGCCAGGGGGAAAAACTGTTTTTT. V usage is TRBV29-1 and J usage is TRBJ1-4; possibly TRBD1 for D (6 bases). Germline V CDR1 and CDR2: SQVTM, ANQGSEA. V lost 1 base, J lost 8 bases, and 8 bases lay in between. This CDR3 is 12 amino acids long. Full variable domain (missing parts from reference TRBV29-1 and TRBJ1-4): SAVISQKPSRDICQRGTSLTIQCQVDSQVTMMFWYRQQPGQSLTLIATANQGSEATYESGFVIDKFPISRPNLTFSTLTVSNMSPEDSSIYLCSVEGQGEKLFFGSGTQLSVL.

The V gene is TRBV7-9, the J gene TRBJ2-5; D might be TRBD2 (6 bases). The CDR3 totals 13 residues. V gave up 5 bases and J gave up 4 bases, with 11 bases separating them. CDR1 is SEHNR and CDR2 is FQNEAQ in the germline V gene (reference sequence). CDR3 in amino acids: CASSQASVETQYF. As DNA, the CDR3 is TGTGCCAGCAGCCAGGCTAGCGTAGAGACCCAGTACTTC.

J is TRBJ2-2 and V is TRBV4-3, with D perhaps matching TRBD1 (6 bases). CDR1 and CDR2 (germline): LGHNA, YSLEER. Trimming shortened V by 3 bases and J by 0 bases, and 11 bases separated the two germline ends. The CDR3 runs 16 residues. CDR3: CASSQAGTSNTGELFF. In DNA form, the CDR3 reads TGCGCCAGCAGCCAGGCCGGGACATCGAACACCGGGGAGCTGTTTTTT.

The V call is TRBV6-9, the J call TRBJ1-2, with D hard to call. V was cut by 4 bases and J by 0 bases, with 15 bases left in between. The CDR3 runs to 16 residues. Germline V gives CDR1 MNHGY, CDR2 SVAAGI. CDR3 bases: TGTGCCAGCAGTTCCCCCGCGGACGGAGCTAACTATGGCTACACCTTC. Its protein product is CASSSPADGANYGYTF.

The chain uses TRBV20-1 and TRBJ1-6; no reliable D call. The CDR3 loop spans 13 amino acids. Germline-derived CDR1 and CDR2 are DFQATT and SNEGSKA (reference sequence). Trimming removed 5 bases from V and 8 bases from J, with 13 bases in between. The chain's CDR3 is CSAPIGGDSPLHF. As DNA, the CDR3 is TGCAGTGCTCCTATCGGCGGTGATTCACCCCTCCACTTT.

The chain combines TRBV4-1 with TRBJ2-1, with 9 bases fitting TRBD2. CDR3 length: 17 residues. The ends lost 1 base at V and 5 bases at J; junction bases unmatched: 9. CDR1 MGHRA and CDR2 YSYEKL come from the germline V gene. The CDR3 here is CASSQGRRTSENNEQFF. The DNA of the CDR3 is TGCGCCAGCAGCCAAGGGCGCCGGACTAGCGAAAACAATGAGCAGTTCTTC.

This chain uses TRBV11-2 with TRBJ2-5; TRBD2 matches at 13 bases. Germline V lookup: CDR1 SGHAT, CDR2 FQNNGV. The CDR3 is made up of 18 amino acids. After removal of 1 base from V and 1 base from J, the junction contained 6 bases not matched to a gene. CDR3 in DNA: TGTGCCAGCAGCTTAGGAGCGGGACTAGCGGGACTCCAAGAGACCCAGTACTTC. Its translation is CASSLGAGLAGLQETQYF.

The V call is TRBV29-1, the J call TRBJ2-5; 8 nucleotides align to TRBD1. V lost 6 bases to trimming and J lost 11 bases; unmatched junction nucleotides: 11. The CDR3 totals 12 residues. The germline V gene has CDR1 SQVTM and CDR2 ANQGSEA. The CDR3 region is CSVLPDRGEQYF. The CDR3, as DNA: TGCAGCGTCCTACCTGACAGGGGTGAGCAGTACTTC.

CDR3 nucleotides: TGCAGCGTCCCGGTCGGGGGTGGCTATGGCTACACCTTC. Protein: CSVPVGGGYGYTF. The genes are TRBV29-1 and TRBJ1-2, with D perhaps matching TRBD1 (5 bases). In germline, CDR1 is SQVTM, CDR2 ANQGSEA. V was shortened by 6 bases and J by 4 bases, with 15 bases between the two germline ends. The CDR3 is 13 amino acids.

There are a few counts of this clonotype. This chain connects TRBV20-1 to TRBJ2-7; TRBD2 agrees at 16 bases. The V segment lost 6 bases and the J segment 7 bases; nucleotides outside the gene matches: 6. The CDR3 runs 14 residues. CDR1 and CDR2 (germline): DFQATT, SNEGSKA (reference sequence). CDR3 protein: CSAYGTSGGAEQYF. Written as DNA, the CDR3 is TGCAGTGCCTACGGGACTAGCGGGGGGGCGGAGCAGTACTTC.

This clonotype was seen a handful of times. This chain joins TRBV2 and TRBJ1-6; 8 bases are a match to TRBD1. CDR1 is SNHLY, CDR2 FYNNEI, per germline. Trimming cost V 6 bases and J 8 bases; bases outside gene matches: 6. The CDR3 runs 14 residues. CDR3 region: CASRTGVPDSPLHF. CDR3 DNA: TGTGCCAGCAGGACAGGGGTTCCGGATTCACCCCTCCACTTT.

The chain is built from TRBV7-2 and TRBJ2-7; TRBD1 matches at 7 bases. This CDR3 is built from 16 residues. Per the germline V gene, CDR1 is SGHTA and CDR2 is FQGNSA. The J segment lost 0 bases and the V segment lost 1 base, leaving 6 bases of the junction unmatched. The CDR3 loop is CASSLVGTESSYEQYF. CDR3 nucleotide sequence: TGTGCCAGCAGCTTAGTAGGGACAGAGAGCTCCTACGAGCAGTACTTC.